This TCR beta chain was sequenced in a study of blood T cell repertoires in COVID-19. In the authors' workflow: Amplification of reference gene primers provided the estimated nucleated cell counts. The protocol was immunoSEQ multiplex PCR, while the TCRdb copy is restricted to in-frame clones and leaves out a portion. That table furnishes V, J and clone size, whereas the DNA furnished D and trimming. The sample lists under 200,000 clones, roughly 84% occurring once. V shed 3 bases and J 1 base; nucleotides not matched to a gene: 6. Germline CDR1 LGHDT, CDR2 YNNKEL (reference sequence). The CDR3 runs to 17 residues.

The sequencing sample was made of peripheral blood. The receptor was isolated from a middle-aged man with active or convalescent COVID-19. The chain links TRBV3-1 (or the pseudogene TRBV3-2) to TRBJ2-2; 9 positions match TRBD2. CDR3 sequence (DNA): TGTGCCAGCAGCCATCCGGGACTAGCTGTGAACACCGGGGAGCTGTTTTTT. Its protein is CASSHPGLAVNTGELFF.